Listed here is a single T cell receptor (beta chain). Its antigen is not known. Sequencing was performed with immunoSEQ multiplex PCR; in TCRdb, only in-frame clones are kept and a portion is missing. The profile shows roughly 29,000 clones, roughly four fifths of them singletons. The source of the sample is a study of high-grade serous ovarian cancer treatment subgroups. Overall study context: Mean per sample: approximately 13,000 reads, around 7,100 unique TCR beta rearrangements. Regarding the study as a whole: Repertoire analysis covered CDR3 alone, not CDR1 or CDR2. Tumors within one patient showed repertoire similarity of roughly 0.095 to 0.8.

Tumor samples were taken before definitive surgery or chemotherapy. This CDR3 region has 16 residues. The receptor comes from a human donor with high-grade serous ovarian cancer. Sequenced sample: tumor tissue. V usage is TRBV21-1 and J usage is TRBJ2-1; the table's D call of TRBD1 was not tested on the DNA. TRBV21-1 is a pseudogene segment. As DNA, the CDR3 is TGTGCCAGCAGCAAAGCCAACAGAAGCTCCTACAATGAGCAGTTCTTC. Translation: CASSKANRSSYNEQFF.